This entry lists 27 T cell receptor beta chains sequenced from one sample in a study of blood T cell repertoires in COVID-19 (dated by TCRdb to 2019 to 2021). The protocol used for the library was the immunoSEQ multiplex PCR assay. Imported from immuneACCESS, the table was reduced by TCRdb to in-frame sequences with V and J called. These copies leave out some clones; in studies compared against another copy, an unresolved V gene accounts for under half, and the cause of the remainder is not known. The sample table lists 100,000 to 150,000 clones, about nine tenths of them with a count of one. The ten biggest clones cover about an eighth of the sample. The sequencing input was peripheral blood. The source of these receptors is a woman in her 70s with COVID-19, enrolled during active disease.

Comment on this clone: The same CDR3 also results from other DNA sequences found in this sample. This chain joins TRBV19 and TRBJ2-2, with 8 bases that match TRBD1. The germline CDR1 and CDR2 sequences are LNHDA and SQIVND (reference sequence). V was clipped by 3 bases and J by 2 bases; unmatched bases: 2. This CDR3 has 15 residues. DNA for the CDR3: TGTGCCAGTAGTATTGGACAGGGAAACACCGGGGAGCTGTTTTTT. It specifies CASSIGQGNTGELFF.

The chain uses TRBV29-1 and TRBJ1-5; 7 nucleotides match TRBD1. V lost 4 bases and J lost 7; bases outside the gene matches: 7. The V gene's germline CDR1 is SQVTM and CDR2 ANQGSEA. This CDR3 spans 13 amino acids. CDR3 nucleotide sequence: TGCAGCGTTGGCGCAGGGGGTGTGCAGCCCCAGCATTTT. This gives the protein CSVGAGGVQPQHF.

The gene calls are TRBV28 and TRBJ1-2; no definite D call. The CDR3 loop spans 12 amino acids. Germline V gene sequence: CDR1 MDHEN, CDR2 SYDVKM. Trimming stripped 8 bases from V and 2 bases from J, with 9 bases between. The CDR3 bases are TGTGCCAGCCGTCAGGCGAACTATGGCTACACCTTC. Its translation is CASRQANYGYTF.

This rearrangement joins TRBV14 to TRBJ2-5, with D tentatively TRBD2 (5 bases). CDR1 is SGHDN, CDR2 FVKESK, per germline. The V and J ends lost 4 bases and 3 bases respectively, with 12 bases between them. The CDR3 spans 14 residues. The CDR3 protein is CASSLMTGKETQYF. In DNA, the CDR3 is TGTGCCAGCAGCCTTATGACCGGGAAAGAGACCCAGTACTTC.

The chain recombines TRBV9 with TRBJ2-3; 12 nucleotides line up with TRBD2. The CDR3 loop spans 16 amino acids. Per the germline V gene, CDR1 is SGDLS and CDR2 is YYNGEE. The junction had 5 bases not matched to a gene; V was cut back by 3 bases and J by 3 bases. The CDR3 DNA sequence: TGTGCCAGCAGCGGACTAGCGGGGGTTGTGACAGATACGCAGTATTTT. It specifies CASSGLAGVVTDTQYF. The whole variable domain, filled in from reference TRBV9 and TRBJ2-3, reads DSGVTQTPKHLITATGQRVTLRCSPRSGDLSVYWYQQSLDQGLQFLIQYYNGEERAKGNILERFSAQQFPDLHSELNLSSLELGDSALYFCASSGLAGVVTDTQYFGPGTRLTVL.

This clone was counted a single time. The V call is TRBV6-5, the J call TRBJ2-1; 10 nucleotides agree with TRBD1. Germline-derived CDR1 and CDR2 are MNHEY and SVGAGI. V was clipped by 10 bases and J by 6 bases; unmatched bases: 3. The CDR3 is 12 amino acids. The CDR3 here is CATGTGVNEQFF. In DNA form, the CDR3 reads TGTGCCACCGGGACAGGGGTCAATGAGCAGTTCTTC.

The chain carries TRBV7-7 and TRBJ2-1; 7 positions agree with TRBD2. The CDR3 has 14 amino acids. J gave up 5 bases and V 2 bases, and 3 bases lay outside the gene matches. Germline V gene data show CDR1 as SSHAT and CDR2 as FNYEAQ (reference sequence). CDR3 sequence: CASSLSREDNEQFF. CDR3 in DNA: TGTGCCAGCAGCTTAAGTCGGGAGGACAATGAGCAGTTCTTC.

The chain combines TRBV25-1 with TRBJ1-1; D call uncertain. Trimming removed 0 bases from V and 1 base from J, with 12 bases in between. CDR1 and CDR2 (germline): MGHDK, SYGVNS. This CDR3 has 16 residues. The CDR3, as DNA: TGTGCCAGCAGTGAATACGATGAGGATGGGAACACTGAAGCTTTCTTT. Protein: CASSEYDEDGNTEAFF.

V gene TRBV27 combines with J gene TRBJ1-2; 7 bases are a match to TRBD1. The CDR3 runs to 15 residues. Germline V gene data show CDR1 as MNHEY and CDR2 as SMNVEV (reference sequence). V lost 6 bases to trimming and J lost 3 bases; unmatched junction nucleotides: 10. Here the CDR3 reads CASRPSDRADYGYTF. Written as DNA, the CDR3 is TGTGCCAGCAGACCATCCGACAGGGCAGACTATGGCTACACCTTC.

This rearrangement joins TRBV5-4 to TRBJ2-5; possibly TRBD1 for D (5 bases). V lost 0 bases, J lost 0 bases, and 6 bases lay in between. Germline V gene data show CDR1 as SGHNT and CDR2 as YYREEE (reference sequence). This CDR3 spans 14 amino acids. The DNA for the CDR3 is TGTGCCAGCAGCTTGGGACAGTACCAAGAGACCCAGTACTTC. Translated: CASSLGQYQETQYF.

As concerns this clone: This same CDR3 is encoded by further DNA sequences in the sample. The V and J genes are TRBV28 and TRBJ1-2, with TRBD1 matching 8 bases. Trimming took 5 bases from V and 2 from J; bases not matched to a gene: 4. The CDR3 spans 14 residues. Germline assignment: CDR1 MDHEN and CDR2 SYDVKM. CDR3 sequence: CASSTGQGNYGYTF. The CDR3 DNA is TGTGCCAGCAGTACCGGACAGGGAAACTATGGCTACACCTTC.

Here the CDR3 reads CASSNGGDYNEQFF. The CDR3 DNA follows: TGTGCCAGCAGCAACGGGGGGGACTACAATGAGCAGTTCTTC. The chain joins TRBV21-1 to TRBJ2-1; the D call in the table, TRBD2, was not verified against the DNA. TRBV21-1 is given as a pseudogene. This CDR3 region has 14 residues.

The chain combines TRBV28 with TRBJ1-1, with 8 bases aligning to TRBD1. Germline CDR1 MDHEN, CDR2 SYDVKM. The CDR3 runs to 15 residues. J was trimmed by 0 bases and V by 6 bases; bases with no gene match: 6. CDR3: CASRAPGGMNTEAFF. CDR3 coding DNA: TGTGCCAGCAGAGCTCCAGGGGGCATGAACACTGAAGCTTTCTTT.

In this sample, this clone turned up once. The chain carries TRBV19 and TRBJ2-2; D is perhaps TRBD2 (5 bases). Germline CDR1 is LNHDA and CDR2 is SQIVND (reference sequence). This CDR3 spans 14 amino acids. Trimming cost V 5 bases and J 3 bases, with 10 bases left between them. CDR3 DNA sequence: TGTGCCAGTAGTTCCCCCGGGGACACCGGGGAGCTGTTTTTT. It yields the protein CASSSPGDTGELFF.

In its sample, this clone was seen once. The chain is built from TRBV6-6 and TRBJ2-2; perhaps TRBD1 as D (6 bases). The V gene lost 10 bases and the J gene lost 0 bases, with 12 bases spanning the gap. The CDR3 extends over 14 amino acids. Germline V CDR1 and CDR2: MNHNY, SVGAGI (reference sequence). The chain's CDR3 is CATERGSNTGELFF. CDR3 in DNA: TGTGCCACCGAGAGGGGGTCGAACACCGGGGAGCTGTTTTTT.

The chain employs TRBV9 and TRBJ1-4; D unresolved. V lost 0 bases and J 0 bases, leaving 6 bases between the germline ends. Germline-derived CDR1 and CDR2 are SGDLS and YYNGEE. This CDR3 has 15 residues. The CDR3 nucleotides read TGTGCCAGCAGCGTAGGAGGGCCAACTAATGAAAAACTGTTTTTT. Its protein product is CASSVGGPTNEKLFF.

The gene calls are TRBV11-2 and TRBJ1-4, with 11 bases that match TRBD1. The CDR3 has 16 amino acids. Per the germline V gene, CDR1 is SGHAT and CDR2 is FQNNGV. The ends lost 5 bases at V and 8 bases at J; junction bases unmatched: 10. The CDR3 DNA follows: TGTGCCAGCAGCCGAAGGTGGACAGGGGGCGAGGAAAAACTGTTTTTT. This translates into CASSRRWTGGEEKLFF.

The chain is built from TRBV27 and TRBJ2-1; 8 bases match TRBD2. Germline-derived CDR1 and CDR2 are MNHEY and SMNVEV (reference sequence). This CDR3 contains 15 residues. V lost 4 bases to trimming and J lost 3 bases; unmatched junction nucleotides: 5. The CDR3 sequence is CASSSPGGNYNEQFF. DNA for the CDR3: TGTGCCAGCAGTTCCCCGGGGGGGAACTACAATGAGCAGTTCTTC.

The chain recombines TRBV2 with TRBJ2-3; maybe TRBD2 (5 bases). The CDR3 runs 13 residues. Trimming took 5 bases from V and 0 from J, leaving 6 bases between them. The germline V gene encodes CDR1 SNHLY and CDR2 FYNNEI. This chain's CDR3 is CASSRTSTDTQYF. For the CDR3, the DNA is TGTGCCAGCAGTAGGACTAGCACAGATACGCAGTATTTT.

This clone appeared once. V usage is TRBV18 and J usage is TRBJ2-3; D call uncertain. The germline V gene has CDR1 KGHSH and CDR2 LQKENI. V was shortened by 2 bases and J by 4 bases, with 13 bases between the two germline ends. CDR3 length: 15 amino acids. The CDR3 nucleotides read TGTGCCAGCTCACCAGGCGGCATGCGAGCAGATACGCAGTATTTT. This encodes CASSPGGMRADTQYF.

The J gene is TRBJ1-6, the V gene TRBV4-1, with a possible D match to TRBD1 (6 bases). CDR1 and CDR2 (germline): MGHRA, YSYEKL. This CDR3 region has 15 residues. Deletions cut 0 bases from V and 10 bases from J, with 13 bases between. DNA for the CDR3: TGCGCCAGCAGCCAAGATCTTGGGGGCGAATCACCCCTCCACTTT. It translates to CASSQDLGGESPLHF.

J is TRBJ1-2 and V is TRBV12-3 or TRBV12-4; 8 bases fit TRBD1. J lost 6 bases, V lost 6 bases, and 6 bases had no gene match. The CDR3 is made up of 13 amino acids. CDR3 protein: CASSLTTGDGYTF. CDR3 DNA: TGTGCCAGCAGCCTAACGACAGGGGATGGCTACACCTTC.

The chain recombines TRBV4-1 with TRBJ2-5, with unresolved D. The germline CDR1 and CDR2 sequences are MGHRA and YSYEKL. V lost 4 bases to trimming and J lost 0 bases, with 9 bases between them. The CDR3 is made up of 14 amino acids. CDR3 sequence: CASSRNGDQETQYF. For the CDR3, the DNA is TGCGCCAGCAGCCGAAACGGAGACCAAGAGACCCAGTACTTC.

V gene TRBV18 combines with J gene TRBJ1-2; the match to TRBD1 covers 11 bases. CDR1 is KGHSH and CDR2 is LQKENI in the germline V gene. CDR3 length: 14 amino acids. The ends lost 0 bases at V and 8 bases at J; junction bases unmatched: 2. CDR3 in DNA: TGTGCCAGCTCACCACCGGGACAGGGGGTCGGCTACACCTTC. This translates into CASSPPGQGVGYTF.

Written as DNA, the CDR3 is TGTGCCAGCAGCCAGACCACGACAGGGAGGATCTATGGCTACACCTTC. Its protein product is CASSQTTTGRIYGYTF. V gene TRBV3-1 (or the pseudogene TRBV3-2) combines with J gene TRBJ1-2, with 7 bases aligning to TRBD1. Per germline, CDR1 LGHDT and CDR2 YNNKEL (reference sequence). The CDR3 is 16 residues long. V lost 3 bases to trimming and J lost 4 bases; unmatched junction nucleotides: 11.

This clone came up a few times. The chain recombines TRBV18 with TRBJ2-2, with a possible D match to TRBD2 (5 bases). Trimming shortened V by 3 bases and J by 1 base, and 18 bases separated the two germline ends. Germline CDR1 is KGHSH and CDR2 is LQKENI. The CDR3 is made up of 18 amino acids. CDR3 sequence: CASSPRRMDGGNTGELFF. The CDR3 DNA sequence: TGTGCCAGCTCACCTCGGCGGATGGACGGAGGGAACACCGGGGAGCTGTTTTTT.

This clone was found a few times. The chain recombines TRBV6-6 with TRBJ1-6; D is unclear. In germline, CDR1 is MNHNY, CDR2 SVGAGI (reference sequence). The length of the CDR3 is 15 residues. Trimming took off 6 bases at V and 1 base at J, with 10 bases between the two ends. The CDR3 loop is CASSPEVSYNSPLHF. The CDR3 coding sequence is TGTGCCAGCAGCCCAGAGGTATCCTATAATTCACCCCTCCACTTT.